This T cell receptor (beta chain) originates from a study of T cells in Graves' hyperthyroidism and ophthalmopathy (dated by TCRdb to the late 2010s). For the wider study: Peripheral blood samples were taken at initial diagnosis, before any treatment was given. To identify TCR V-J signatures that set the groups apart, the researchers used a discovery cohort of 100 patients, made up of around 40 with Graves' ophthalmopathy and about 60 with stable Graves' hyperthyroidism. Prospective prediction of ophthalmopathy was tested in an independent validation cohort of approximately 18 hyperthyroidism patients and 17 patients who later progressed to ophthalmopathy. The roughly 94 discovery patients were randomly split 7:3 into training and test sets. In addition, the study compared T-cell repertoires in thyroid tissue and in blood from roughly six Graves' hyperthyroidism patients. After sampling, hyperthyroidism patients received methimazole starting at 30 mg daily, and ophthalmopathy patients received high-dose intravenous methylprednisolone. TCR Vbeta CDR3 sequencing of 140 or so peripheral blood samples (43 ophthalmopathy, roughly 72 hyperthyroidism and roughly 17 progressor patients) is reported in the paper. Broader findings and caveats from the paper: Sample size was not statistically predetermined, and investigators were not blinded to group allocation. A 13 V-J signature model separated ophthalmopathy from stable hyperthyroidism, with around 91% sensitivity and 81% to 83% specificity in cross-validation and 80%/75% in testing. In validation, progression to ophthalmopathy was predicted by the model with more than 65% sensitivity and around 75% specificity, a median of about 6 months before onset. Most expanded thyroid clonotypes (frequency above 0.001) were also detected in blood, suggesting blood repertoires may reflect thyroid immune responses.

The CDR3 sequence holds 14 residues, the cysteine and phenylalanine included. The read is trimmed to its CDR3 DNA, 42 bases read in frame from base 1. Reading the germline V gene gives CDR1 ENHRY and CDR2 SYGVKD. V lost 10 bases and J lost 6 bases, and the count of bases not matched to a germline gene is 15. The TCR beta CDR3 regions were amplified from RNA transcripts. For the first round of RT-PCR on the TCR CDR3, the HTBI primer set was used together with the Qiagen OneStep RT-PCR kit. The libraries were constructed in a second round of multiplex PCR and then size-selected and purified. The libraries were sequenced on an Illumina HiSeq2000 using paired-end 100 bp reads. The study's processing was this. SOAPnuke was used to process the raw data, removing reads that contained adapters or uncalled bases, had a mean Phred below 15, or lacked an exact match to the constant primer or identifier. COPE v1.2.5 was used to merge high-quality paired reads, and clonotypes were defined as unique nucleotide sequences. MiTCR v1.1 was used to align the clonotypes against IMGT TRBV, TRBD and TRBJ reference segments. Only V-J combinations with frequency above 0.0001, covering 99.2% of repertoires, were analysed. A TCS score was defined as the ratio of F50 (clonal expansion) to E x V (chaos), with BLOSUM62-based TCRdist applied between CDR3 peptides within each V-J. Welch's t-statistics and random forest reduced 500 to 650 V-J features to roughly 13, which were used in a naive Bayes classifier (R e1071). The Morisita-Horn index was used to measure how similar the thyroid and blood repertoires were. The public reads were quality trimmed at Q25 with fastp and then assembled into clones with MiXCR by TCRdb, keeping productive beta chains. Every entry covers one CDR3 protein and lists the most common genes and DNA from its rows. The V and J calls follow TCRdb's processing rather than the paper's. Counted in this sample were around 800,000 distinct CDR3 sequences; approximately 40% of them appeared once. Approximately 8.7% of the sample is taken by the ten largest.

Regarding this clonotype: The antigen it recognizes is unknown. The input lacks base qualities; no much larger clone sits a single base away.

A patient counted as having stable Graves' hyperthyroidism if no progression to ophthalmopathy occurred over 18 months of follow-up. The hyperthyroidism patients were between 18 and 65 years old and newly diagnosed, with a disease duration of less than 2 months. Exclusion was applied to patients with uncontrolled infections, other autoimmune diseases, pregnancy or lactation. Diagnoses relied on clinical symptoms, serum thyroxine and TRAb, thyroid ultrasound and orbital computed tomography. Ficoll-Paque density gradient centrifugation was used to isolate PBMCs from 9.5 to 10 ml of fresh peripheral blood. Total RNA was extracted with Trizol reagent, and quality was checked on an Agilent 2100 Bioanalyzer.

The sequence joins TRBV10-3 to TRBJ2-7; 7 central nucleotides agree with TRBD1. Specimen: blood. The clonotype originates from a man aged 18 to 29 with Graves' hyperthyroidism. The encoded CDR3 is CASSSTDRVGEQYF. The DNA sequence is TGTGCCAGCAGCTCGACCGACAGGGTCGGCGAGCAGTACTTC.